The source of this TCR beta chain is a study of cytomegalovirus exposure and HLA in healthy donors. Study-level findings and limits: The authors enumerated 150 to 200 TCR beta chains as linked to cytomegalovirus. Later work found that TCR association rates differed between HLA loci; DRB1 had the most and HLA-C the fewest. Most of the TCR beta V segments (in an earlier analysis) were productive either about 87% or about 30% of the time. Presence/absence analyses rested on an assumption that sequencing depth was roughly uniform across donors.

This clone came up a few times. The antigen remains undetermined. PCR used 60 Vbeta primers and 13 Jbeta primers. Profiled with immunoSEQ multiplex PCR; TCRdb holds only in-frame clones, not every one. This table holds around 150,000 clones, 66% found once. The CDR3 contains 15 residues. CDR1 is MDHEN, CDR2 SYDVKM, per germline. V lost 7 bases to trimming and J lost 4 bases; unmatched junction nucleotides: 7. V and J are TRBV28 and TRBJ2-1, with TRBD2 identical over 10 bases. This TCR was recovered from a woman aged 60 to 75 in good health and CMV-seronegative. Material: PBMCs. The CDR3, as DNA: TGTGCCAGCACGTTGTCTAGCGGGAGATACAATGAGCAGTTCTTC. Protein: CASTLSSGRYNEQFF.